The 11 T cell receptor beta chains below were found in one sample sequenced in a study of patients and donors after allogeneic stem cell transplantation. MiXCR, applied by TCRdb to the RT-PCR reads, yields one record per CDR3 protein. This table holds roughly 180,000 distinct CDR3 sequences, 41% found once. Specimen: blood, either unsorted or a sorted T cell fraction (not recorded which). The receptors stem from a human donor who was either an allogeneic HSCT recipient or a stem cell or donor lymphocyte infusion donor (not recorded which). It is not recorded whose cells these are; they may come from a transplant donor.

This clonotype was detected a few times. CDR3 sequence: CASSVDSGRNTEAFF. The CDR3 nucleotides are TGTGCCAGCAGCGTAGATTCAGGGAGGAACACTGAAGCTTTCTTT. This sequence joins TRBV9 and TRBJ1-1, with a possible D match to TRBD1 (5 bases). CDR1 is SGDLS, CDR2 YYNGEE, per germline. CDR3 length: 15 amino acids. With 0 bases removed from V and 1 base from J, the gap between germline ends came to 10 bases.

The sample holds a few counts of this clonotype. The chain uses TRBV7-9 and TRBJ1-1, with D hard to call. This CDR3 spans 13 amino acids. Trimming removed 2 bases from V and 6 bases from J, with 10 bases in between. The germline gives CDR1 SEHNR, CDR2 FQNEAQ (reference sequence). CDR3 amino acids: CASSLRADAEAFF. CDR3 coding DNA: TGTGCCAGCAGCTTAAGGGCCGACGCTGAAGCTTTCTTT.

This clonotype was seen repeatedly, ten times or more. The gene calls are TRBV4-2 and TRBJ1-3, with D possibly being TRBD1 (5 bases). This CDR3 comprises 19 residues. Trimming cost V 0 bases and J 1 base, with 19 bases left between them. Germline V CDR1 and CDR2: LGHNA, YNFKEQ. The CDR3 DNA reads TGTGCCAGCAGCCAAGATTCGCCCGGGGGAATAGGTTCTGGAAACACCATATATTTT. Encoded protein: CASSQDSPGGIGSGNTIYF.

This clonotype was seen more than once but under ten times. The V and J genes are TRBV3-1 and TRBJ1-2; D perhaps matches TRBD1 (6 bases). This CDR3 spans 14 amino acids. V dropped 2 bases and J dropped 7 bases, with 14 bases sitting between them. In germline, CDR1 is LGHDT, CDR2 YNNKEL (reference sequence). The CDR3 region is CASSQSQGVSGYTF. The DNA of the CDR3 is TGTGCCAGCAGCCAATCACAGGGAGTGAGTGGCTACACCTTC.

The chain links TRBV5-1 to TRBJ1-1; D perhaps matches TRBD1 (6 bases). Between the trimmed V and J ends, which lost 2 bases and 3 bases, there was a span of 11 bases. CDR1 is SGHRS, CDR2 YFSETQ, per germline. The CDR3 is 14 residues long. CDR3 sequence (DNA): TGCGCCAGCAGCTTAAGGACAGAACACACTGAAGCTTTCTTT. Translated: CASSLRTEHTEAFF.

V usage is TRBV28 and J usage is TRBJ2-3; tentative D call: TRBD2 (6 bases). The CDR3 extends over 15 amino acids. CDR1 is MDHEN, CDR2 SYDVKM, per germline. Trimming removed 6 bases from V and 7 bases from J, with 20 bases in between. This chain's CDR3 is CASRRDDAVSYTQYF. In DNA, the CDR3 is TGTGCCAGCAGGCGGGACGACGCAGTCTCGTATACGCAGTATTTT.

This clonotype was counted between two and nine times. This sequence joins TRBV5-1 and TRBJ1-4; D unresolved. Germline lookup yields CDR1 SGHRS and CDR2 YFSETQ. This CDR3 is built from 16 residues. Trimming stripped 0 bases from V and 0 bases from J, with 9 bases between. The CDR3: CASSLEPPATNEKLFF. The CDR3 bases are TGCGCCAGCAGCTTGGAGCCTCCTGCAACTAATGAAAAACTGTTTTTT. The entire variable domain, with the rest obtained from reference TRBV5-1 and TRBJ1-4, is as follows: KAGVTQTPRYLIKTRGQQVTLSCSPISGHRSVSWYQQTPGQGLQFLFEYFSETQRNKGNFPGRFSGRQFSNSRSEMNVSTLELGDSALYLCASSLEPPATNEKLFFGSGTQLSVL.

This clonotype was observed a few times. The chain has TRBV3-1 and TRBJ1-3, with D unclear. With 5 bases removed from V and 2 bases from J, the gap between germline ends came to 10 bases. This CDR3 has 14 residues. In germline, CDR1 is LGHDT, CDR2 YNNKEL (reference sequence). CDR3 in DNA: TGTGCCAGCAGCAACCACAGAGCTGGAAACACCATATATTTT. This codes for CASSNHRAGNTIYF.

The chain couples TRBV20-1 to TRBJ2-1; the match to TRBD2 covers 12 bases. Germline assignment: CDR1 DFQATT and CDR2 SNEGSKA (reference sequence). CDR3 size: 13 residues. Trimming cost V 7 bases and J 6 bases; bases outside gene matches: 4. CDR3: CSVGTSGFNEQFF. Written as DNA, the CDR3 is TGCAGTGTCGGGACTAGCGGGTTCAATGAGCAGTTCTTC.

This chain connects TRBV28 to TRBJ2-1; TRBD2 aligns across 12 bases. From germline, CDR1 is MDHEN and CDR2 SYDVKM. The CDR3 length is 15 residues. V shed 6 bases, J shed 3 bases, and the junction held 3 bases outside the gene matches. CDR3: CASSRTSGDYNEQFF. For the CDR3, the DNA is TGTGCCAGCAGCCGGACTAGCGGGGACTACAATGAGCAGTTCTTC.

This clonotype was observed a single time. The V gene is TRBV7-9, the J gene TRBJ2-7; no reliable D call. The germline V gene encodes CDR1 SEHNR and CDR2 FQNEAQ (reference sequence). The CDR3 is 15 residues long. V was cut by 5 bases and J by 7 bases, with 21 bases left in between. This CDR3 is CASSPGRGALVEQYF. DNA of the CDR3: TGTGCCAGCAGCCCTGGGCGCGGAGCCCTTGTGGAGCAGTACTTC.